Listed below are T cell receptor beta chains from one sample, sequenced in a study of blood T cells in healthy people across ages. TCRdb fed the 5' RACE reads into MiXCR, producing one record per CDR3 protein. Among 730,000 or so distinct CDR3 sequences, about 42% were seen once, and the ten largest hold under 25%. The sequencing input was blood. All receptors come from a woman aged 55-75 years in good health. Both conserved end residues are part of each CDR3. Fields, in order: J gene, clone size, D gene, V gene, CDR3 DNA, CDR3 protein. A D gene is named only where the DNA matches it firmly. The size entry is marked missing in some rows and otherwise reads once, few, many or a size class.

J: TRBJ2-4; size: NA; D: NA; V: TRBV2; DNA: TGTGCCAGCAATAAAGGGGGGGCAATAGCCAAAAACATTCAGTACTTC; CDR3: CASNKGGAIAKNIQYF
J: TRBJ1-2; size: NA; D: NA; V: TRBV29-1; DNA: TGCAGCGTTGAAGAAGGCGCGACGGACTATGGCTACACCTTC; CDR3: CSVEEGATDYGYTF
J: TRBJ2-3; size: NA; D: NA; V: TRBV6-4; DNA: TGTGCCAGCAGTGAGTCCGGGGCGGGGAGCACAGATACGCAGTATTTT; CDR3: CASSESGAGSTDTQYF
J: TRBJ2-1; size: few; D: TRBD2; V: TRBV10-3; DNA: TGTGCCATCGGGCAGCGGGAGCAGCGGAATGAGCAGTTCTTC; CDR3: CAIGQREQRNEQFF
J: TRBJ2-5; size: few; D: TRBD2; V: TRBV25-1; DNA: TGTGCCAGCAGTATGGGACTAGCGGTCCCGGGGGAGACCCAGTACTTC; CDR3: CASSMGLAVPGETQYF
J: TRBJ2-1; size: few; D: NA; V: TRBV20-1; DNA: TGCAGTGCTCATCCCCTGGGGGCGGGGCAAGAGACCCAGTTCTTC; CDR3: CSAHPLGAGQETQFF
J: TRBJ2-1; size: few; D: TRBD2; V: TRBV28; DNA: TGTGCCAGCACCGGCGGGGGGAACTACAATGAGCAGTTCTTC; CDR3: CASTGGGNYNEQFF
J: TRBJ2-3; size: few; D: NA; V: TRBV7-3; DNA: TGTGCCAGCAGCTTAAGTGGGGTAGCTTCAGATACGCAGTATTTT; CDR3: CASSLSGVASDTQYF
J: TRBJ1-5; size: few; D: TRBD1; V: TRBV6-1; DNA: TGTGCCAGCAACCCGACAGGGTCGGGTGGGCAGCCCCAGCATTTT; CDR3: CASNPTGSGGQPQHF
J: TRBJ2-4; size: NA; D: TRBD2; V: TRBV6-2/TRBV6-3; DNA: TGTGCCAGCAGTCCTTTAGCGGGAGCTGAGCAGTACTTC; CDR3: CASSPLAGAEQYF
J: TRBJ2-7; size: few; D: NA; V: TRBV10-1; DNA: TGCGCCAGCAGTGAGGGACGGGGGTCCTACGAGCAGTACTTC; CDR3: CASSEGRGSYEQYF
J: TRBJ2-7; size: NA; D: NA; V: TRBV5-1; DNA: TGCGCCAGCAGCTTCGGCGGGGAAGAGACCAAGTACTTC; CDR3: CASSFGGEETKYF
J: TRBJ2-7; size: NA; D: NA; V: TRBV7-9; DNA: TGTGCCAGCAGCCCCGGCGGCGGGATCTCCTACAATGAGCAGTACTTC; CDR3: CASSPGGGISYNEQYF
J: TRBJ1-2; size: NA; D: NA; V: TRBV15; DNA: TGTGCCACCAGCAGAGATACGGTGAAGTATGGCTACACCTTC; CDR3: CATSRDTVKYGYTF
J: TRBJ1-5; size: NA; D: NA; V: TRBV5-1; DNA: TGTGCCAGCAGCCTTGAAGCGGGCAATCAGCCCCAGCATTTT; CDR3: CASSLEAGNQPQHF
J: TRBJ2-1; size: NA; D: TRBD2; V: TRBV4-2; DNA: TGTGCCAGCAGCCGCGAACTAGCGGGAGGACTGCGTGAGCAGTTCTTC; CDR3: CASSRELAGGLREQFF
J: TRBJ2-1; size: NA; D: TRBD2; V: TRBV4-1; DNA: TGCGCCAGCAGCCAAGACAGACGTAGACTAGCGGTCAGCTCCTACAATGAGCAGTTCTTC; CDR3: CASSQDRRRLAVSSYNEQFF
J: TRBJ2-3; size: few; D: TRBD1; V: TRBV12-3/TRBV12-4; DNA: TGTGCCAGCACCCCGGGACAGGGGGTGGATACGCAGTATTTT; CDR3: CASTPGQGVDTQYF
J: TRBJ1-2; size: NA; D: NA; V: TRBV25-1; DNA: TGTGCCAGCAGTGAATCGAACAGCGAATATGGCTACACCTTC; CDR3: CASSESNSEYGYTF
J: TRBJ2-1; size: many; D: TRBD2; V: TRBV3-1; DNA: TGTGCCAGCAGCCACCTAGGACTAGGCTCCTACAATGAGCAGTTCTTC; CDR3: CASSHLGLGSYNEQFF